This TCR beta chain is from a study of blood T cell repertoires in COVID-19. Study-level background: COVID-19 samples from acute and convalescent phases originated in the United States, Italy and Spain. T cells, B-cell-depleted T cells, or PBMCs provided the cDNA or gDNA that served as material.

V lost 2 bases, J lost 4 bases, and 5 bases stayed unmatched. CDR1 and CDR2 from the germline V gene are MNHEY and SVGAGI. This CDR3 spans 15 amino acids. In the original processing: Quantification of nucleated cells was approximated via reference gene primer amplification. Data came from immunoSEQ multiplex PCR; TCRdb stores just in-frame clones and leaves some out. V and J calls and clone size are copied from that table; D and trimming were computed from the DNA. Here the sample spans about 97,000 clones, around 87% being singletons. Sequenced input: peripheral blood. The J gene is TRBJ2-7, the V gene TRBV6-5; 10 bases align to TRBD2. The TCR originated in a human donor in a cohort sampled during active COVID-19. The CDR3 region is CASSYGLAGVYEQYF. In DNA form, the CDR3 reads TGTGCCAGCAGTTACGGCCTAGCGGGAGTGTACGAGCAGTACTTC.